A single T cell receptor beta chain is shown here with its context. Its target antigen remains unknown. The sample holds no much larger clone one base away, and base qualities are not on file. TCR beta repertoires were profiled from peripheral blood of roughly twelve young patients with multiple sclerosis to demonstrate the VDJtools post-analysis software. The multiple sclerosis patients were children and adolescents between about 6 and 16 years of age. This specimen comes from a study of post-analysis software for immune sequencing data (dated by TCRdb to between 2015 and 2017). Context from the whole study: Disease courses on record covered relapsing-remitting, secondary progressive and progressive-relapsing multiple sclerosis, though some patients had no subtype annotation. The patient repertoires were compared against 11 previously published healthy control repertoires obtained from donors aged roughly 6 to 28 years. A subset of samples was prepared in parallel using single-end sample barcoding, then pooled and co-amplified after Illumina adapter ligation.

The library was produced with PCR. These reads were obtained on an Illumina HiSeq 2500. To reduce PCR and sequencing biases, unique molecular identifiers were incorporated into the TCR beta cDNA libraries. Every 1 to 10 million input T cells yielded approximately 500,000 cDNA molecules, meaning each molecule approximated one T cell. The patient libraries were prepared and sequenced using the same protocol as the earlier healthy control dataset. Samples belonging to the same batch were prepared together, multiplexed and sequenced on a shared HiSeq lane. The original pipeline was this. MIGEC handled the raw barcoded reads, throwing out single-read molecular identifier groups before consensus assembly and CDR3 extraction. Clonotype tables were post-analysed with VDJtools, and diversity was normalized by down-sampling all datasets to the smallest sample size. To correct batch-related cross-sample contamination, repertoire overlap clustering matched CDR3 amino acid sequences but not nucleotide sequences. TCRdb reran the public reads through fastp at Q25 and MiXCR, keeping productive beta chains. Rows with one shared CDR3 protein collapse into an entry with the most common genes and DNA. These V and J calls originate from TCRdb's pipeline instead of the authors' own analysis. A total of more than 500,000 distinct CDR3 sequences appear in this sample, 30% to 40% of them only once. 5% to 6% of the sample is in the top ten clones.

The paper's findings and limits, for the study overall: The control group was slightly older than the multiple sclerosis patient group. Compared with controls, multiple sclerosis patients had significantly lower normalized Chao1 diversity, a finding suggesting substantial peripheral T-cell clonal expansion. Direct clustering with F measure revealed strong co-clustering of samples prepared in the same batch, which led to a batch-effect correction. Patients showed significantly higher frequencies than controls for a handful of TRBV segments, among them TRBV5-6, TRBV5-1 and TRBV20-1.

The CDR3 holds 11 amino acids from the cysteine to the phenylalanine. The CDR3 DNA has 33 bases and is translated from base 1. The germline V gene (reference sequence) sets CDR1 to DFQATT and CDR2 to SNEGSKA. The origin of this receptor is a girl aged 2-17 years with multiple sclerosis. Here the chain combines TRBV20-1 and TRBJ2-7, with no reliable assignment of the D segment. The DNA end lines up better with TRBJ2-5; the J call may be wrong. Sequenced material: blood. The CDR3 region: CSARHDVTQYF. Read as DNA, the sequence is TGCAGTGCTAGACACGATGTGACCCAGTACTTC.